The rows below give T cell receptor beta chains drawn from one sample of a study of OX40 agonist ivuxolimab in advanced cancers. Profiling relied on immunoSEQ multiplex PCR, and the TCRdb table lists in-frame clones only, not all of them. The sample has tens of thousands of clones, about nine tenths seen once. Specimen: CD4+ or CD8+ T cells sorted from blood, collected in a trial of the OX40 agonist ivuxolimab. These receptor sequences come from an adult with an advanced solid tumor such as melanoma, head and neck, liver or kidney cancer. The CDR3 runs from the conserved cysteine through the conserved F or W. The order of the fields is D gene, clone size, J gene, CDR3 length, V gene, CDR3 DNA, CDR3 protein. A D gene is named only where the DNA matches it firmly. Expanded clones get a size class; other rows say once, few or many, or leave the size out.

D: NA
size: few
J: TRBJ2-2
length: 15
V: TRBV5-1
DNA: TGCGCCAGCAGCTTGGTGAAGGGAGGCGCCGGGGAGCTGTTTTTT
CDR3: CASSLVKGGAGELFF

D: NA
size: NA
J: TRBJ2-1
length: 13
V: TRBV18
DNA: TGTGCCAGCTCACCACACCAAAACAATGAGCAGTTCTTC
CDR3: CASSPHQNNEQFF

D: NA
size: NA
J: TRBJ2-1
length: 13
V: TRBV28
DNA: TGTGCCAGCAGCCCAGCCCCCTACAATGAGCAGTTCTTC
CDR3: CASSPAPYNEQFF

D: NA
size: NA
J: TRBJ1-6
length: 12
V: TRBV6-5
DNA: TGTGCCAGCAGCCCCGGGAATTCACCCCTCCACTTT
CDR3: CASSPGNSPLHF

D: TRBD2
size: NA
J: TRBJ2-5
length: 15
V: TRBV7-9
DNA: TGTGCCAGCAGCCAGGGACTAGCGGGACAAGAGACCCAGTACTTC
CDR3: CASSQGLAGQETQYF

D: NA
size: NA
J: TRBJ1-1
length: 16
V: TRBV18
DNA: TGTGCCAGCTCACCCCAAGTTGACAGGCGGAACACTGAAGCTTTCTTT
CDR3: CASSPQVDRRNTEAFF

D: TRBD1
size: NA
J: TRBJ2-7
length: 15
V: TRBV10-2
DNA: TGCGCCAGCAGTGAGAGTGTGAGACAGGGCTACGAGCAGTACTTC
CDR3: CASSESVRQGYEQYF

D: NA
size: NA
J: TRBJ1-2
length: 13
V: TRBV5-8
DNA: TGTGCCAGCAGCTTGGGGGGTGTGTATGGCTACACCTTC
CDR3: CASSLGGVYGYTF

D: NA
size: NA
J: TRBJ1-2
length: 14
V: TRBV28
DNA: TGTGCCAGCAGTCCCGGACACATCGATTATGGCTACACCTTC
CDR3: CASSPGHIDYGYTF

D: NA
size: NA
J: TRBJ2-3
length: 13
V: TRBV5-1
DNA: TGCGCCAGCAGCTTGCTGTTTGGGGATACGCAGTATTTT
CDR3: CASSLLFGDTQYF

D: NA
size: NA
J: TRBJ2-3
length: 13
V: TRBV28
DNA: TGTGCCAGCAGCTCCCCTAGCACAGATACGCAGTATTTT
CDR3: CASSSPSTDTQYF

D: NA
size: NA
J: TRBJ2-7
length: 15
V: TRBV9
DNA: TGTGCCAGCAGCGCCCATTTAGGGGAGGCCTACGAGCAGTACTTC
CDR3: CASSAHLGEAYEQYF

D: NA
size: NA
J: TRBJ1-2
length: 13
V: TRBV14
DNA: TGTGCCAGCAGCCAAGGAAGGGGCTATGGCTACACCTTC
CDR3: CASSQGRGYGYTF

D: NA
size: NA
J: TRBJ2-5
length: 14
V: TRBV2
DNA: TGTGCCAGCAGTGATATGGCAGGGGAGGGGACCCAGTACTTC
CDR3: CASSDMAGEGTQYF

D: NA
size: once
J: TRBJ1-5
length: 18
V: TRBV9
DNA: TGTGCCAGCAGCGTATCGATGGGGCCGGGGGCCGAGATTCAGCCCCAGCATTTT
CDR3: CASSVSMGPGAEIQPQHF

D: NA
size: NA
J: TRBJ2-3
length: 16
V: TRBV5-1
DNA: TGCGCCAGCAGAAGGCCCTCCGGGAGCACAGTGGATACGCAGTATTTT
CDR3: CASRRPSGSTVDTQYF

D: NA
size: NA
J: TRBJ2-1
length: 13
V: TRBV12-5
DNA: TGTGCTAGTGGAGGGACGGAGGTTAAAGAGCAGTTCTTC
CDR3: CASGGTEVKEQFF

D: NA
size: NA
J: TRBJ1-1
length: 13
V: TRBV5-8
DNA: TGTGCCAGCAGCAAAGAGTTGAACACTGAAGCTTTCTTT
CDR3: CASSKELNTEAFF

D: NA
size: few
J: TRBJ1-1
length: 16
V: TRBV29-1
DNA: TGCAGCGTTGCAGGTGTTGGAGGGGGTGAGAACACTGAAGCTTTCTTT
CDR3: CSVAGVGGGENTEAFF

D: NA
size: NA
J: TRBJ2-5
length: 14
V: TRBV7-7
DNA: TGTGCTAGCAGCTTGACAGCGATCGGGGAGACCCAGTACTTC
CDR3: CASSLTAIGETQYF

D: TRBD2
size: NA
J: TRBJ2-7
length: 14
V: TRBV5-7
DNA: TGTGCCAGCAGCTTCACTAGCGGGTCCTACGAGCAGTACTTC
CDR3: CASSFTSGSYEQYF

D: NA
size: NA
J: TRBJ2-7
length: 14
V: TRBV2
DNA: TGTGCCAGCAGTGAACACGGGACATCCCACGAGCAGTACTTC
CDR3: CASSEHGTSHEQYF

D: NA
size: NA
J: TRBJ2-3
length: 13
V: TRBV30
DNA: TGTGCCTGGAGTGTACAGGGTACAGATACGCAGTATTTT
CDR3: CAWSVQGTDTQYF

D: NA
size: NA
J: TRBJ1-1
length: 13
V: TRBV5-1
DNA: TGCGCCAGCAGCCCTGGGACTTCCACTGAAGCTTTCTTT
CDR3: CASSPGTSTEAFF

D: TRBD1
size: NA
J: TRBJ1-2
length: 18
V: TRBV18
DNA: TGTGCCAGCTCACCGCAAAAAACAGGCAGGGGGCTTGACTATGGCTACACCTTC
CDR3: CASSPQKTGRGLDYGYTF

D: NA
size: once
J: TRBJ2-1
length: 15
V: TRBV7-9
DNA: TGTGCCAGCAGCTTAAGTGGGAGCTCCTACAATGAGCAGTTCTTC
CDR3: CASSLSGSSYNEQFF

D: NA
size: NA
J: TRBJ1-1
length: 16
V: TRBV11-2
DNA: TGTGCCAGCAGCCACGGGGGGGGCAGACAGAACACTGAAGCTTTCTTT
CDR3: CASSHGGGRQNTEAFF

D: TRBD1
size: once
J: TRBJ2-5
length: 14
V: TRBV10-3
DNA: TGTGCCATCAGTGAAGGACAGGGTCAAGAGACCCAGTACTTC
CDR3: CAISEGQGQETQYF

D: NA
size: NA
J: TRBJ1-3
length: 14
V: TRBV30
DNA: TGTGCCTGGAGTGGAGGGACGTATGGAAACACCATATATTTT
CDR3: CAWSGGTYGNTIYF

D: NA
size: NA
J: TRBJ1-6
length: 16
V: TRBV5-1
DNA: TGCGCCAGCAGCCCAGAGGGGGGCTCAAAGGTATCACCCCTCCACTTT
CDR3: CASSPEGGSKVSPLHF

D: NA
size: few
J: TRBJ1-1
length: 13
V: TRBV7-5
DNA: TGTGCCAGAAGCTTGCAGGGAGGTTACGGGGCTTTCTTT
CDR3: CARSLQGGYGAFF

D: NA
size: once
J: TRBJ2-4
length: 13
V: TRBV30
DNA: TGTGCCTGGACAGACCTAGCCAAAAACATTCAGTACTTC
CDR3: CAWTDLAKNIQYF

D: NA
size: NA
J: TRBJ1-2
length: 13
V: TRBV7-1
DNA: TGTGCCAGCAGCGTACAGGCTACTTATGGCTACACCTTC
CDR3: CASSVQATYGYTF

D: TRBD2
size: NA
J: TRBJ2-2
length: 17
V: TRBV5-6
DNA: TGTGCCAGCAGCCGTTACGCGGGAGGGCCGAACACCGGGGAGCTGTTTTTT
CDR3: CASSRYAGGPNTGELFF

D: TRBD2
size: NA
J: TRBJ2-7
length: 15
V: TRBV19
DNA: TGTGCCAGTAGTTACAGCGGGAGTCTCTCCTACGAGCAGTACTTC
CDR3: CASSYSGSLSYEQYF

D: TRBD2
size: few
J: TRBJ2-1
length: 14
V: TRBV5-5
DNA: TGTGCCAGCAGCTTTCAGCGGGAGTACAATGAGCAGTTCTTC
CDR3: CASSFQREYNEQFF

D: NA
size: NA
J: TRBJ2-7
length: 14
V: TRBV19
DNA: TGTGCCAGTAGGCCCCCCGGGGATTTACGCGAGCAGTACTTC
CDR3: CASRPPGDLREQYF

D: NA
size: NA
J: TRBJ2-3
length: 13
V: TRBV7-9
DNA: TGTGCCAGCAGCTTAGCGGAGGGAGATACGCAGTATTTT
CDR3: CASSLAEGDTQYF

D: TRBD2
size: NA
J: TRBJ2-5
length: 16
V: TRBV5-1
DNA: TGCGCCAGCAGCTTAGGACTAGCGGAGAGGGATGAGACCCAGTACTTC
CDR3: CASSLGLAERDETQYF

D: NA
size: NA
J: TRBJ2-6
length: 13
V: TRBV5-1
DNA: TGCGCCAGCAGCTTGGGCAGGGCCAACGTCCTGACTTTC
CDR3: CASSLGRANVLTF

D: TRBD2
size: NA
J: TRBJ2-7
length: 14
V: TRBV5-1
DNA: TGCGCCAGCAGCTGGACTAGCGGGAGTTACGAGCAGTACTTC
CDR3: CASSWTSGSYEQYF

D: NA
size: NA
J: TRBJ2-3
length: 14
V: TRBV7-8
DNA: TGTGCCAGCAGCTTAGCTTTACTAGCAGATACGCAGTATTTT
CDR3: CASSLALLADTQYF

D: NA
size: NA
J: TRBJ2-3
length: 13
V: TRBV7-9
DNA: TGTGCCAGCAGCTTAGCCACAGGGGATACGCAGTATTTT
CDR3: CASSLATGDTQYF

D: TRBD2
size: NA
J: TRBJ2-1
length: 15
V: TRBV5-1
DNA: TGCGCCAGCAGCTTGGGTGCTAGCGGATACAATGAGCAGTTCTTC
CDR3: CASSLGASGYNEQFF

D: TRBD2
size: NA
J: TRBJ2-1
length: 19
V: TRBV28
DNA: TGTGCCAGCAGTTCCCTTGCGGGAGGGGTCCTGGGTGTCGTCGGTGAGCAGTTCTTC
CDR3: CASSSLAGGVLGVVGEQFF

D: NA
size: NA
J: TRBJ2-7
length: 13
V: TRBV29-1
DNA: TGCAGCGTCCAGGCCGCCGGAGGGTACGAGCAGTACTTC
CDR3: CSVQAAGGYEQYF

D: NA
size: once
J: TRBJ1-1
length: 13
V: TRBV4-1
DNA: TGCGCCAGCAGCCTGGGGGAGAACACTGAAGCTTTCTTT
CDR3: CASSLGENTEAFF

D: NA
size: NA
J: TRBJ1-4
length: 15
V: TRBV19
DNA: TGTGCCAGTAGTATGAGGGCGGTTCCTAATGAAAAACTGTTTTTT
CDR3: CASSMRAVPNEKLFF

D: NA
size: NA
J: TRBJ1-4
length: 15
V: TRBV2
DNA: TGTGCCAGCAGTCTTAACGTGGGGGTGCGTGAAAAACTGTTTTTT
CDR3: CASSLNVGVREKLFF

D: NA
size: NA
J: TRBJ1-2
length: 13
V: TRBV5-1
DNA: TGCGCCAGCAGCTTTGACCCTCTTGGTGGCTACACCTTC
CDR3: CASSFDPLGGYTF

D: TRBD2
size: NA
J: TRBJ2-7
length: 13
V: TRBV27
DNA: TGTGCCAGCTGTCCCCTTCGGGGGGTAGAGCAGTACTTC
CDR3: CASCPLRGVEQYF

D: NA
size: NA
J: TRBJ2-5
length: 14
V: TRBV6-6
DNA: TGTGCCAGCAGTTACCCCGGCGGGCAAGAGACCCAGTACTTC
CDR3: CASSYPGGQETQYF

D: TRBD1
size: NA
J: TRBJ1-1
length: 14
V: TRBV6-6
DNA: TGTGCCAGCAGACGACAGGGGCTGAACACTGAAGCTTTCTTT
CDR3: CASRRQGLNTEAFF

D: TRBD1
size: NA
J: TRBJ2-7
length: 15
V: TRBV5-1
DNA: TGCGCCAGCAGCTTGAACGGACAGGGGGCGGACGAGCAGTACTTC
CDR3: CASSLNGQGADEQYF

D: TRBD2
size: NA
J: TRBJ2-5
length: 16
V: TRBV5-1
DNA: TGCGCCAGCAGCTTACTAGCGGGAGCGTCAAAAGAGACCCAGTACTTC
CDR3: CASSLLAGASKETQYF

D: TRBD2
size: NA
J: TRBJ2-1
length: 15
V: TRBV5-1
DNA: TGCGCCAGCAGCTTGGGCCCTAGCGGGTACAATGAGCAGTTCTTC
CDR3: CASSLGPSGYNEQFF

D: TRBD2
size: once
J: TRBJ2-1
length: 19
V: TRBV5-8
DNA: TGTGCCAGCAGCCAAACCCCTTCTCTTAGCGGGAGATACTACAATGAGCAGTTCTTC
CDR3: CASSQTPSLSGRYYNEQFF

D: NA
size: NA
J: TRBJ1-4
length: 14
V: TRBV5-1
DNA: TGCGCCAGCAGCTTGTCCGCAACTAATGAAAAACTGTTTTTT
CDR3: CASSLSATNEKLFF